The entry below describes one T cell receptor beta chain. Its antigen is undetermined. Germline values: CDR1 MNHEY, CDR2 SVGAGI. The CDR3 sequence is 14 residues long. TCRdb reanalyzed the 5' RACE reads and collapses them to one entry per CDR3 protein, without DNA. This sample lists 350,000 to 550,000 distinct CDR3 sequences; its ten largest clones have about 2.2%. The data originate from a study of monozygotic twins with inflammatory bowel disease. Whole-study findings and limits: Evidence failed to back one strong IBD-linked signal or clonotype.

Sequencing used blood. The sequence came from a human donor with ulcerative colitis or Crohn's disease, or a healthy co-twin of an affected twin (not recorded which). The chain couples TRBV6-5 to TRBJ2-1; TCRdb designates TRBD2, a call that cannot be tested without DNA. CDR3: CASSYGGRAGEQFF.